This T cell receptor (beta chain) comes out of a study of blood T cell repertoires in COVID-19. The V end lost 6 bases, the J end lost 6 bases, and 21 bases lay between the germline ends. Germline V gene sequence: CDR1 SNHLY, CDR2 FYNNEI. This CDR3 comprises 16 residues. In the authors' methods: Amplifying reference gene primers gave estimates of nucleated cell counts. The repertoire was sequenced with immunoSEQ multiplex PCR; TCRdb's copy has only in-frame clones and lacks some. V, J and clone size reflect that table, while D and trimming were determined from the DNA. The table has about 260,000 clones, more than 85% seen once.

The clonotype comes from a young man with active or convalescent COVID-19. The chain employs TRBV2 and TRBJ2-1, with a weak D call TRBD1 (6 bases). Sample: peripheral blood. CDR3 region: CASRDKMGAAGNEQFF. The CDR3 DNA sequence: TGTGCCAGCAGAGATAAAATGGGGGCGGCTGGCAATGAGCAGTTCTTC.